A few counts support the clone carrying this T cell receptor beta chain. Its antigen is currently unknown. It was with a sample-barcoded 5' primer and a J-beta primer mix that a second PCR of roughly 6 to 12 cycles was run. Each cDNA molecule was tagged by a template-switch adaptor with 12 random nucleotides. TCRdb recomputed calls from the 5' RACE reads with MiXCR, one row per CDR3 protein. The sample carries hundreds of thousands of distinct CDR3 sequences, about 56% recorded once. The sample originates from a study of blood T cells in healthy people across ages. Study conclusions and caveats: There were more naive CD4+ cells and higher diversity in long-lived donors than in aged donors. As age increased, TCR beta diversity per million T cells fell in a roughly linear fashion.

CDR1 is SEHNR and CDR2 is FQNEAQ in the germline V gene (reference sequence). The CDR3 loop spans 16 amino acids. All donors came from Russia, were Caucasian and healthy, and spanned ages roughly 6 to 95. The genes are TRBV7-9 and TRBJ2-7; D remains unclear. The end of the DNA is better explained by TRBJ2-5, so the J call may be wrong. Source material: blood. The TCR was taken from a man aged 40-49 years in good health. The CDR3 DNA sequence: TGTGCCAGCAGCTTATCGGCAGGCCCCCCTAGGGAGACCCAGTACTTC. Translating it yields CASSLSAGPPRETQYF.